The sequence of this T cell receptor beta chain was determined in a study of T cell responses to AZD1222 COVID-19 vaccine. Sequencing used immunoSEQ multiplex PCR; TCRdb keeps in-frame clones, though not all of them. The sample has about 42,000 clones, around 88% seen once; the top ten hold just under 25%. Study-level findings and limits: Just 6 or 7 AZD1222 recipients were seropositive at baseline.

Concerning this clone itself: Its antigen is still unknown.

The origin of this receptor is an adult who received the AZD1222 COVID-19 vaccine. Here the sequenced sample was peripheral blood, taken 28 days after the second AZD1222 dose.

The CDR3 is CASRLGPAGELFF. DNA of the CDR3: TGTGCCAGCAGACTAGGGCCAGCCGGGGAGCTGTTTTTT. The chain links TRBV19 to TRBJ2-2, with D possibly being TRBD2 (6 bases). The CDR3 is 13 residues long. Germline V gene data show CDR1 as LNHDA and CDR2 as SQIVND (reference sequence). V was pared by 9 bases and J by 6 bases, with 14 bases between.